These 26 T cell receptor beta chains came from one sample sequenced in a study of follicular helper T cells after annual influenza vaccination. The time point here: 2013-2014 season, 7 days after vaccination. Here immunoSEQ multiplex PCR was the method, and the copy in TCRdb shows in-frame clones only, minus some. The data contain about 5,200 clones, around nine tenths of them singletons. This specimen was CXCR5+ CD38- circulating T follicular helper cells from blood, taken 7 days after influenza vaccination. Subset of the sample: circulating Tfh, non-naive CD4+CXCR5+PD-1+ (ICOS+CD38+ or ICOS-CD38-). These receptors came from an adult who received the influenza vaccine.

The count of this clone is one. This chain connects TRBV7-9 to TRBJ2-5, with TRBD2 matching 7 bases. Trimming removed 11 bases from V and 5 bases from J; junction bases left unmatched: 8. Germline V gives CDR1 SEHNR, CDR2 FQNEAQ (reference sequence). The length of the CDR3 is 12 residues. DNA of the CDR3: TGTGCCGGTAGGGGACTATCGGAGACCCAGTACTTC. This translates into CAGRGLSETQYF.

This rearrangement joins TRBV5-4 to TRBJ2-6, with TRBD1 as a possible D gene (6 bases). V lost 4 bases and J 4 bases, leaving 15 bases between the germline ends. The germline gives CDR1 SGHNT, CDR2 YYREEE (reference sequence). The CDR3 length is 16 residues. CDR3: CASSRARGEGANVLTF. As DNA, the CDR3 is TGTGCCAGCAGCCGGGCCAGGGGAGAGGGGGCCAACGTCCTGACTTTC.

The rearrangement joins TRBV10-1 to TRBJ2-2; TRBD1 might be the D (6 bases). Trimming cost V 5 bases and J 6 bases, with 10 bases left between them. Germline CDR1 reads WNHNN; CDR2 reads SYGVQD (reference sequence). The CDR3 has 13 amino acids. For the CDR3, the DNA is TGCGCCAGCAGTCAAAACAGGGCCGGGGAGCTGTTTTTT. It specifies CASSQNRAGELFF.

The V gene is TRBV9, the J gene TRBJ2-3, with unresolved D. V shed 3 bases and J shed 14 bases, with 22 bases lying between them. The CDR3 is 14 amino acids. Germline loops: CDR1 SGDLS, CDR2 YYNGEE. The CDR3: CASSAQPTTHLSYF. In nucleotides, the CDR3 is TGTGCCAGCAGCGCCCAACCCACTACTCACCTTTCGTATTTT.

V and J are TRBV27 and TRBJ2-5; no reliable D call. The better agreement between TRBJ2-7 and the DNA end casts doubt on the J call. Germline V gives CDR1 MNHEY, CDR2 SMNVEV (reference sequence). The CDR3 covers 13 residues. CDR3 DNA: TGTGCCAGCGGTTCCGCTGGTTTTTACGAGCAGTACTTC. It codes for CASGSAGFYEQYF.

The chain joins TRBV5-1 to TRBJ2-3, with 14 bases matching TRBD2. Germline V CDR1 and CDR2: SGHRS, YFSETQ. This CDR3 has 17 residues. V gave up 4 bases and J gave up 3 bases; unmatched junction bases: 7. The chain's CDR3 is CASSPGTSGSGTDTQYF. Here the CDR3 DNA reads TGCGCCAGCAGCCCGGGGACTAGCGGGAGTGGGACAGATACGCAGTATTTT.

The V gene is TRBV30, the J gene TRBJ2-7, with a tentative D call TRBD1 (6 bases). The germline gives CDR1 GTSNPN, CDR2 SVGIG (reference sequence). Trimming took off 4 bases at V and 4 bases at J, with 11 bases between the two ends. This CDR3 is built from 12 residues. The CDR3 protein is CAWNSQGYEQYF. Here the CDR3 DNA reads TGTGCCTGGAACTCCCAGGGGTACGAGCAGTACTTC.

A few counts support this clone. The V gene is TRBV19, the J gene TRBJ2-7, with 8 nucleotides matching TRBD1. There are 13 residues in the CDR3. The J segment lost 3 bases and the V segment lost 10 bases, leaving 8 bases of the junction unmatched. CDR1 is LNHDA, CDR2 SQIVND, per germline (reference sequence). CDR3 sequence reads: CATTGDRIYEQYF. In nucleotides, the CDR3 is TGTGCCACCACGGGGGACAGGATCTACGAGCAGTACTTC.

This clone was seen more than once but under ten times. The V and J genes are TRBV19 and TRBJ1-1; no clear D gene. With 5 bases removed from V and 0 bases from J, the gap between germline ends came to 7 bases. The CDR3 is 13 residues long. Germline CDR1 and CDR2: LNHDA and SQIVND (reference sequence). CDR3 sequence (DNA): TGTGCCAGTAGTGGAGTTCTGAACACTGAAGCTTTCTTT. This gives the protein CASSGVLNTEAFF.

The chain couples TRBV5-4 to TRBJ2-2, with 8 positions matching TRBD1. The J segment lost 9 bases and the V segment lost 4 bases, leaving 8 bases of the junction unmatched. Germline V gene sequence: CDR1 SGHNT, CDR2 YYREEE (reference sequence). The CDR3 runs 14 residues. The CDR3 loop is CASSIRQGARELFF. The CDR3 nucleotides are TGTGCCAGCAGCATACGCCAGGGGGCCCGGGAGCTGTTTTTT.

The chain couples TRBV6-6 to TRBJ2-7; the match to TRBD1 covers 7 bases. After removal of 6 bases from V and 2 bases from J, the junction contained 7 bases not matched to a gene. The CDR3 contains 14 residues. Germline V gene lookup returns CDR1 MNHNY and CDR2 SVGAGI (reference sequence). CDR3 in amino acids: CASRFGQAAYEQYF. The CDR3 region has the DNA TGTGCCAGCAGATTCGGACAGGCGGCCTACGAGCAGTACTTC.

The rearrangement uses TRBV6-1 and TRBJ2-3; 8 nucleotides align to TRBD2. V trimming: 0 bases; J trimming: 1 base; junction bases outside the gene matches: 3. Germline lookup yields CDR1 MNHNS and CDR2 SASEGT. The CDR3 is 16 amino acids. CDR3 region: CASSEAIGGGTDTQYF. In DNA form, the CDR3 reads TGTGCCAGCAGTGAAGCAATCGGGGGGGGCACAGATACGCAGTATTTT.

The table lists this clone with a count of one. The sample holds other DNA sequences that translate to the same CDR3. The genes are TRBV9 and TRBJ1-1, with a possible D match to TRBD1 (6 bases). Trimming shortened V by 3 bases and J by 2 bases, and 8 bases separated the two germline ends. Germline CDR1 SGDLS, CDR2 YYNGEE. The CDR3 is made up of 13 amino acids. This CDR3 reads CASSGGRNTEAFF. The CDR3 DNA is TGTGCCAGCAGCGGGGGGCGAAACACTGAAGCTTTCTTT.

The chain is built from TRBV30 and TRBJ2-5; 14 bases agree with TRBD2. V was clipped by 0 bases and J by 4 bases; unmatched bases: 4. Germline CDR1 reads GTSNPN; CDR2 reads SVGIG (reference sequence). This CDR3 is 16 amino acids long. The CDR3 region has the DNA TGTGCCTGGAGTGTCCTGACTAGCGGGGGGGGAGAGACCCAGTACTTC. Its translation is CAWSVLTSGGGETQYF.

About this clone itself: One end of the junction fails to match germline, which may point to a read error. The chain recombines TRBV7-2 with TRBJ2-5, with D perhaps TRBD2 (5 bases). Per the germline V gene, CDR1 is SGHTA and CDR2 is FQGNSA. CDR3 size: 13 residues. The CDR3 sequence is CASSPTWRAPLHF. The CDR3 DNA is TGTGCCAGCAGCCCCACGTGGCGGGCCCCCCTGCACTTC.

The J gene is TRBJ1-1, the V gene TRBV9; no clear D gene. In germline, CDR1 is SGDLS, CDR2 YYNGEE. This CDR3 is 14 amino acids long. V lost 0 bases to trimming and J lost 1 base, with 7 bases between them. The CDR3 region has the DNA TGTGCCAGCAGCGTAGATCTGGCGAACACTGAAGCTTTCTTT. Residues: CASSVDLANTEAFF.

The gene calls are TRBV7-2 and TRBJ2-1, with 8 bases fitting TRBD2. Germline-derived CDR1 and CDR2 are SGHTA and FQGNSA. The J segment lost 0 bases and the V segment lost 5 bases, leaving 3 bases of the junction unmatched. The CDR3 covers 15 residues. The CDR3 DNA sequence: TGTGCCAGCAGCAATAGCGGGACCTCCTACAATGAGCAGTTCTTC. Amino acids: CASSNSGTSYNEQFF.

V usage is TRBV6-5 and J usage is TRBJ1-2, with TRBD1 matching 7 bases. This CDR3 spans 12 amino acids. J was trimmed by 7 bases and V by 5 bases; bases with no gene match: 4. In germline, CDR1 is MNHEY, CDR2 SVGAGI. The DNA of the CDR3 is TGTGCCAGCAGTCAGACAGGGTCTGGCTACACCTTC. This codes for CASSQTGSGYTF.

This chain links TRBV11-2 with TRBJ2-5; TRBD2 might be the D (6 bases). The V and J ends lost 0 bases and 5 bases respectively, with 13 bases between them. This CDR3 is built from 15 residues. The germline V gene has CDR1 SGHAT and CDR2 FQNNGV. The CDR3 protein is CASSLEGGPMETQYF. The CDR3 bases are TGTGCCAGCAGCTTAGAGGGAGGTCCAATGGAGACCCAGTACTTC.

This chain uses TRBV5-1 with TRBJ2-5, with TRBD2 matching over 8 bases. This CDR3 spans 14 amino acids. Looked up from germline, CDR1 is SGHRS and CDR2 is YFSETQ. V was pared by 0 bases and J by 4 bases, with 2 bases of the junction left unmatched. For the CDR3, the DNA is TGCGCCAGCAGCTTGGCGGGGGGGCGAGAGACCCAGTACTTC. Protein product: CASSLAGGRETQYF.

V is TRBV19 and J is TRBJ1-4; maybe TRBD1 (6 bases). Germline CDR1 and CDR2: LNHDA and SQIVND (reference sequence). CDR3 size: 17 residues. The V end was cut by 6 bases, the J end by 0 bases, with 17 bases between. The CDR3 bases are TGTGCCAGTAGGGACAGCCTACGGACTGCAACTAATGAAAAACTGTTTTTT. Amino acids: CASRDSLRTATNEKLFF.

The chain employs TRBV30 and TRBJ2-6; D possibly corresponds to TRBD1 (5 bases). V shed 5 bases and J shed 3 bases, with 8 bases lying between them. The CDR3 sequence is 13 residues long. The germline V gene encodes CDR1 GTSNPN and CDR2 SVGIG (reference sequence). The CDR3 DNA reads TGTGCCTGGGTCAGGGTTGGGGCCAACGTCCTGACTTTC. Protein: CAWVRVGANVLTF. Based on the CDR3 plus reference TRBV30 and TRBJ2-6, the full variable domain is SQTIHQWPATLVQPVGSPLSLECTVEGTSNPNLYWYRQAAGRGLQLLFYSVGIGQISSEVPQNLSASRPQDRQFILSSKKLLLSDSGFYLCAWVRVGANVLTFGAGSRLTVL.

The V gene is TRBV2, the J gene TRBJ2-4, with 7 positions matching TRBD1. CDR1 and CDR2 (germline): SNHLY, FYNNEI. Trimming took 4 bases from V and 9 from J; bases not matched to a gene: 15. The CDR3 has 16 amino acids. The chain's CDR3 is CASSARGGQARGIQYF. In DNA, the CDR3 is TGTGCCAGCAGTGCTCGGGGCGGACAGGCCAGGGGCATTCAGTACTTC.

This chain uses TRBV30 with TRBJ2-7, with unresolved D. The CDR3 is 11 residues long. Trimming pared 3 bases from V and 4 bases from J, leaving 7 bases between. The V gene's germline CDR1 is GTSNPN and CDR2 SVGIG (reference sequence). CDR3 amino acids: CAWRRSYEQYF. CDR3 bases: TGTGCCTGGAGGCGATCGTACGAGCAGTACTTC.

This clone appeared a single time. The chain joins TRBV27 to TRBJ2-1; 8 positions agree with TRBD1. Germline values: CDR1 MNHEY, CDR2 SMNVEV (reference sequence). The V and J ends lost 4 bases and 11 bases, in that order; junction bases with no gene match: 7. This CDR3 has 13 residues. For the CDR3, the DNA is TGTGCCAGCAGTTACTTCACAGGGGGACAGCAGTTCTTC. Protein product: CASSYFTGGQQFF.

The CDR3 coding sequence is TGTGCCAGCAGCTTGTCTCTCACAGATACGCAGTATTTT. It specifies CASSLSLTDTQYF. The chain recombines TRBV7-3 with TRBJ2-3, with D unclear. V was clipped by 3 bases and J by 2 bases, with 6 bases between them. The germline CDR1 and CDR2 sequences are SGHTA and FQGTGA. The CDR3 has 13 amino acids.